Presented here are 3 T cell receptor beta chains from one specimen sequenced in a study of blood T cells in healthy people across ages. A second PCR, run for about 6 to 11 cycles, used a sample-barcoded 5' primer plus a J-beta primer mix. TCRdb reprocessed the 5' RACE reads via MiXCR and lists one record per CDR3 protein. Found here are about 800,000 distinct CDR3 sequences, approximately 25% of them singletons; the top ten hold more than 3%. Another study also made use of these data, one on T cells of mothers and their children.

Sequenced input: blood. These receptor sequences come from a boy between 10 and 17 years old in good health.

V usage is TRBV28 and J usage is TRBJ2-7; 8 bases are shared with TRBD1. The V gene's germline CDR1 is MDHEN and CDR2 SYDVKM. Trimming at V came to 6 bases and at J to 8 bases, leaving 12 bases not matched to a gene. This CDR3 has 14 residues. The CDR3 region has the DNA TGTGCCAGCAGCGATGTTTCCTCAGGGGGCAAGCAGTACTTC. It is translated as CASSDVSSGGKQYF.

This clonotype was detected a few times. The chain is built from TRBV21-1 and TRBJ2-7; TRBD1 is the table's D call, not checked against the DNA. TRBV21-1 is a pseudogene segment. The CDR3 has 17 residues. The CDR3 DNA sequence: TGTGCCAGCGCAAAGTGGGGACACCTGCCGGGCTCCTACGAGCAGTACTTC. Its translation: CASAKWGHLPGSYEQYF.

V gene TRBV14 combines with J gene TRBJ2-1; no firm D call. The V end was cut by 3 bases, the J end by 12 bases, with 9 bases between. This CDR3 is built from 11 residues. Germline CDR1 is SGHDN and CDR2 is FVKESK. This CDR3 is CASSQSGWQFF. The CDR3 DNA reads as TGTGCCAGCAGCCAGTCTGGTTGGCAGTTCTTC.